Shown below are 24 T cell receptor beta chains from a single sample sequenced in a study of tumor-infiltrating lymphocytes in primary liver carcinoma. The blood RNA (from unsorted whole blood) was obtained, and germline DNA was also extracted. Constant-region priming of 500 ng total RNA yielded TCR beta cDNA. Three-round nested multiplex PCR performed with slightly modified ARM-PCR produced the TCR beta libraries. Primers for the first two PCR rounds were TRBV1-TRBV30 forward primers and a C-beta reverse primer (around 10 cycles per round). TCRdb ran MiXCR on the multiplex PCR reads and lists one entry per CDR3 protein. The table has 300,000 to 400,000 distinct CDR3 sequences, roughly 60% seen once; the top ten hold roughly 9%. The sequenced material came from peripheral blood. The receptors stem from a man aged 40-49 years with primary liver carcinoma and hepatitis B virus infection.

The chain uses TRBV11-2 and TRBJ1-1, with a weak D call TRBD1 (5 bases). Germline CDR1 is SGHAT and CDR2 is FQNNGV. CDR3 length: 15 residues. The ends were cut back, 4 bases at V and 14 bases at J, with 26 bases in the middle. The CDR3 sequence is CASSSRDGGIPETFF. The CDR3 nucleotides are TGTGCCAGCAGCTCGAGGGACGGGGGGATCCCTGAAACCTTCTTT.

The V gene is TRBV5-4, the J gene TRBJ2-2; 7 bases fit TRBD2. The length of the CDR3 is 15 residues. In germline, CDR1 is SGHNT, CDR2 YYREEE (reference sequence). The trim removed 3 bases at V and 6 bases at J, leaving 8 bases unmatched. In nucleotides, the CDR3 is TGTGCCAGCAGCTCTGGCGGGAGAACGTCCGGGGAGCTGTTTTTT. It yields the protein CASSSGGRTSGELFF.

This clonotype was counted a few times. This chain uses TRBV11-2 with TRBJ1-5, with unresolved D. Germline assignment: CDR1 SGHAT and CDR2 FQNNGV. The V gene lost 0 bases and the J gene lost 7 bases, with 7 bases spanning the gap. The CDR3 is 13 residues long. CDR3 in DNA: TGTGCCAGCAGCTTAGACAGTGCGCAGCCCCAGCATTTT. Amino acids: CASSLDSAQPQHF.

As for this clonotype: Since no conserved phenylalanine or tryptophan closes the CDR3, a read error is the likely cause. V gene TRBV5-5 combines with J gene TRBJ1-3; no clear D. Between the trimmed V and J ends, which lost 0 bases and 2 bases, there was a span of 9 bases. The germline V gene has CDR1 SGHKS and CDR2 YYEKEE (reference sequence). The CDR3 covers 15 residues. This chain's CDR3 is CASSLEAWAGNTIYL. CDR3 in DNA: TGTGCCAGCAGCTTGGAGGCATGGGCTGGAAACACCATATATCTT.

With regard to this clonotype: Its ends do not fully match the called genes, so a read error is possible. The rearrangement links TRBV11-2 to TRBJ2-5; 10 bases align to TRBD2. CDR3 length: 16 residues. Germline V lookup: CDR1 SGHAT, CDR2 FQNNGV. CDR3 bases: TGTGCCAGCAGCTCAGGGGCTAGCGGGAGTCGGGAGACCGAGTACTTC. It yields the protein CASSSGASGSRETEYF.

Turning to this clonotype: A read error may be the cause here, since a much bigger clone is one base away. The chain links TRBV5-5 to TRBJ1-5; D remains unclear. Germline lookup yields CDR1 SGHKS and CDR2 YYEKEE (reference sequence). The CDR3 totals 14 residues. CDR3 bases: TGTGCCAGCAGCTTGGTGTCAGAAGATCATCCCCAGCATTTT. Its translation: CASSLVSEDHPQHF.

With respect to this clonotype: Germline and junction disagree at one end, which may indicate a read error. The chain carries TRBV12-5 and TRBJ2-7; D is uncertain. This CDR3 contains 13 residues. The germline gives CDR1 LGHNT, CDR2 FRNRAP. The CDR3 loop is CVSGLIVLHEQYF. CDR3 sequence (DNA): TGTGTTAGTGGTTTGATAGTTCTCCACGAGCAGTACTTC. Full variable domain (missing parts from reference TRBV12-5 and TRBJ2-7): DARVTQTPRHKVTEMGQEVTMRCQPILGHNTVFWYRQTMMQGLELLAYFRNRAPLDDSGMPKDRFSAEMPDATLATLKIQPSEPRDSAVYFCVSGLIVLHEQYFGPGTRLTVT.

Only a few counts were recorded for this clonotype. V is TRBV28 and J is TRBJ2-7; 9 positions agree with TRBD1. Trimming removed 7 bases from V and 6 bases from J; junction bases left unmatched: 13. Germline V gene sequence: CDR1 MDHEN, CDR2 SYDVKM. This CDR3 has 15 amino acids. CDR3 protein: CASTARDRAGREQYF. The CDR3 DNA is TGTGCCAGCACCGCCCGGGACAGGGCAGGTCGCGAGCAGTACTTC.

The chain joins TRBV28 to TRBJ2-5; 11 bases line up with TRBD2. Germline CDR1 is MDHEN and CDR2 is SYDVKM. J gave up 5 bases and V 3 bases, and 11 bases lay outside the gene matches. This CDR3 has 17 residues. The CDR3 is CASSFRARGLADETQYF. DNA for the CDR3: TGTGCCAGCAGTTTTAGAGCCCGGGGACTAGCGGATGAGACCCAGTACTTC.

The chain combines TRBV18 with TRBJ2-5, with TRBD1 as a possible D gene (6 bases). V was shortened by 6 bases and J by 7 bases, with 12 bases between the two germline ends. The CDR3 loop spans 12 amino acids. Germline CDR1 and CDR2: KGHSH and LQKENI. CDR3 nucleotide sequence: TGTGCCAGCTCTCCTCGAGGGGGGACCCAGTACTTC. Protein product: CASSPRGGTQYF.

This chain uses TRBV5-1 with TRBJ2-1; the D is unclear. Germline V gene sequence: CDR1 SGHRS, CDR2 YFSETQ. The CDR3 runs to 13 residues. With 2 bases removed from V and 6 bases from J, the gap between germline ends came to 9 bases. DNA for the CDR3: TGCGCCAGCAGCTTCCAGAGGCTCAATGAGCAGTTCTTC. Its protein is CASSFQRLNEQFF.

This clonotype was seen repeatedly, ten times or more. The V gene is TRBV6-2 or TRBV6-3, the J gene TRBJ2-6; 8 nucleotides align to TRBD2. Germline CDR1 and CDR2: MNHEY and SVGEGT. This CDR3 contains 15 residues. The V and J ends lost 7 bases and 2 bases, in that order; junction bases with no gene match: 4. CDR3 bases: TGTGCCAGCACCACGGGAGGGGCTGGGGCCAACGTCCTGACTTTC. This translates into CASTTGGAGANVLTF.

About this clonotype: A much bigger clone sits one base away, suggesting this may be a read error. The rearrangement uses TRBV5-4 and TRBJ2-7; D gene ambiguous. Germline CDR1 SGHNT, CDR2 YYREEE (reference sequence). The CDR3 runs to 14 residues. The CDR3 region is CASSLRPSSYKQYF. Written as DNA, the CDR3 is TGTGCCAGCAGCTTGCGGCCGAGCTCCTACAAGCAGTACTTC. The full variable domain, rest sourced from reference TRBV5-4 and TRBJ2-7, is ETGVTQSPTHLIKTRGQQVTLRCSSQSGHNTVSWYQQALGQGPQFIFQYYREEENGRGNFPPRFSGLQFPNYSSELNVNALELDDSALYLCASSLRPSSYKQYFGPGTRLTVT.

The rearrangement uses TRBV10-3 and TRBJ2-7, with 7 nucleotides matching TRBD1. Germline CDR1 ENHRY, CDR2 SYGVKD. V shed 8 bases and J 7 bases; nucleotides not matched to a gene: 11. This CDR3 has 13 amino acids. The CDR3 DNA follows: TGTGCCATCTCCGGGACAGACATCCTAGAGCAGTACTTC. It is translated as CAISGTDILEQYF.

This clonotype was counted at least ten times. The rearrangement links TRBV6-2 or TRBV6-3 to TRBJ1-2; 7 bases agree with TRBD1. Germline loops: CDR1 MNHEY, CDR2 SVGEGT. CDR3 length: 12 amino acids. With V trimmed by 6 bases and J by 8 bases, 6 bases remained unmatched. Here the CDR3 DNA reads TGTGCCAGCAGCCAGGGGGTCGGCGGCTACACCTTC. It specifies CASSQGVGGYTF.

Note on this clonotype: Being one base from a much bigger clone, this may be a read error. The CDR3 carries no conserved terminal phenylalanine or tryptophan, so it likely arises from a read error. V gene TRBV6-6 combines with J gene TRBJ2-5; the D is unclear. There are 13 residues in the CDR3. Germline CDR1 is MNHNY and CDR2 is SVGAGI (reference sequence). Trimming left V 5 bases short and J 0 bases short, with 7 bases between. Here the CDR3 reads CASSQYHQETQYL. Here the CDR3 DNA reads TGTGCCAGCAGTCAATACCACCAAGAGACCCAGTACTTA.

The chain joins TRBV6-1 to TRBJ1-5; a weak D match, TRBD1 (5 bases). The CDR3 loop spans 14 amino acids. Germline V CDR1 and CDR2: MNHNS, SASEGT. Trimming took 9 bases from V and 9 from J, leaving 21 bases between them. CDR3 nucleotides: TGTGCCAGTGAACTGGGGGATGGTCAAGGGCCCCAGCATTTT. Residues: CASELGDGQGPQHF.

With regard to this clonotype: A much larger clone sits a single nucleotide away, making a read error possible. This CDR3 is missing its conserved last phenylalanine or tryptophan, likely due to a read error. This chain joins TRBV7-9 and TRBJ2-1; D is unresolved. V was clipped by 5 bases and J by 8 bases, with 4 bases between them. The germline CDR1 and CDR2 sequences are SEHNR and FQNEAQ (reference sequence). The CDR3 spans 10 residues. CDR3 nucleotides: TGTGCCAGCAGCGCGGATGAGCAGTTCTCC. It translates to CASSADEQFS.

The V call is TRBV12-3 or TRBV12-4, the J call TRBJ1-6; D ambiguous. V was pared by 6 bases and J by 3 bases, with 15 bases between. The CDR3 runs to 16 residues. DNA for the CDR3: TGTGCCAGCAGCCTATCGGGGATGGGCTATAATTCACCCCTCCACTTT. It is translated as CASSLSGMGYNSPLHF.

Points on this clonotype: No conserved phenylalanine or tryptophan ends this CDR3, so it is likely a read error. This rearrangement joins TRBV29-1 to TRBJ2-3; D is unclear. The length of the CDR3 is 13 residues. Germline values: CDR1 SQVTM, CDR2 ANQGSEA. V was trimmed by 6 bases and J by 0 bases, leaving 10 bases between them. The CDR3 here is CSVGLRSTDTQYS. The DNA of the CDR3 is TGCAGCGTGGGCTTAAGAAGCACAGATACGCAGTATTCT.

About this clonotype: The junction does not match germline at one end; this may be a read error. The gene calls are TRBV6-2 or TRBV6-3 and TRBJ2-1; 7 positions match TRBD1. Germline values: CDR1 MNHEY, CDR2 SVGEGT. This CDR3 is built from 16 residues. As DNA, the CDR3 is TGTGTCAGCAGTTGGGACAGCCTACGCTATAACAATGAGCAGTTCTTC. Protein sequence: CVSSWDSLRYNNEQFF.

This clonotype is a singleton in its sample. A much bigger clone sits one base away, suggesting this may be a read error. V and J are TRBV5-1 and TRBJ1-6; 11 nucleotides line up with TRBD1. The CDR3 runs to 15 residues. Germline CDR1 and CDR2: SGHRS and YFSETQ. The CDR3 sequence: CTSSLGTGGSSPLHF. DNA of the CDR3: TGCACCAGCAGCTTGGGGACAGGGGGAAGTTCACCCCTCCACTTT.

Comment on this clonotype: The junction and the germline gene differ at one end; a read error may be behind it. This chain joins TRBV29-1 and TRBJ2-1, with D tentatively TRBD2 (5 bases). Germline CDR1 and CDR2: SQVTM and ANQGSEA. This CDR3 contains 12 residues. This CDR3 is CSIEGIAHGQFF. In DNA form, the CDR3 reads TGCAGCATTGAGGGTATAGCCCATGGGCAGTTCTTC.

A note on this clonotype: This may be a read error, as it is one base from a much larger clone. The chain uses TRBV29-1 and TRBJ2-1; D is possibly TRBD1 or TRBD2 (7 bases each). This CDR3 has 12 residues. From germline, CDR1 is SQVTM and CDR2 ANQGSEA. V lost 5 bases, J lost 12 bases, and 17 bases lay in between. CDR3 DNA sequence: TGCAGCGTTCCATCAGGGGGGAGGGGGCAGTTCTTC. It yields the protein CSVPSGGRGQFF.